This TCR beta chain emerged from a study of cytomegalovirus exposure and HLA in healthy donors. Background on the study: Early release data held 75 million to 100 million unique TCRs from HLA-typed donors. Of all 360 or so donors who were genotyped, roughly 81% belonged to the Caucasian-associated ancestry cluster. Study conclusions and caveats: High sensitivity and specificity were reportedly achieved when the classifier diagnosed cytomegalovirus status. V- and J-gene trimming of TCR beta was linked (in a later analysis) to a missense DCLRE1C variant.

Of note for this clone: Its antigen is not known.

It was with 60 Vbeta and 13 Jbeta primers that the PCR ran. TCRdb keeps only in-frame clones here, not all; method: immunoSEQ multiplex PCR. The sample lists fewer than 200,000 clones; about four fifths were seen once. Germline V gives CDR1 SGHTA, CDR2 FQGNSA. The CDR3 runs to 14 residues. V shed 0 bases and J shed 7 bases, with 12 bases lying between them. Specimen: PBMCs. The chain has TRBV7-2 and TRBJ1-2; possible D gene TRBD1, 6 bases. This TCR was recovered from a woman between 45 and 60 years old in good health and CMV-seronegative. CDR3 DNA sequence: TGTGCCAGCAGCTTAGCCTCCAGGGGAGCTGGCTACACCTTC. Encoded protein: CASSLASRGAGYTF.